This passage covers 13 T cell receptor beta chains from one sample sequenced in a study of OX40 agonist ivuxolimab in advanced cancers. The library was produced with the immunoSEQ multiplex PCR assay. Here the immuneACCESS table is served through TCRdb, limited to in-frame sequences with V and J called. Missing clones are a known gap in these copies; in checked studies unresolved V genes cover under half, and the rest lacks a known reason. The sample table contains tens of thousands of clones; only one count was recorded for about 85% of them. The ten largest clones represent about a sixth of the sample. This material consisted of CD4+ or CD8+ T cells sorted from blood, taken in a trial of the OX40 agonist ivuxolimab. These receptors all stem from an adult with an advanced solid tumor such as melanoma, head and neck, liver or kidney cancer.

The CDR3 nucleotides are TGTGCCAGCAGCGCCGGGACAGGGGGCTACAATGAGCAGTTCTTC. Its protein product is CASSAGTGGYNEQFF. The chain has TRBV12-2 and TRBJ2-1; TRBD1 is the table's D call and was not checked against the DNA. TRBV12-2 is classified as a pseudogene. This CDR3 is 15 amino acids long.

The chain recombines TRBV6-5 with TRBJ2-3; a weak D match, TRBD2 (5 bases). CDR3 length equals 15 residues. V was clipped by 6 bases and J by 1 base, with 14 bases between them. CDR1 and CDR2 from the germline V gene are MNHEY and SVGAGI. The CDR3 is CASSPFAEGTDTQYF. For the CDR3, the DNA is TGTGCCAGCAGCCCTTTCGCGGAGGGCACAGATACGCAGTATTTT.

A few counts support this clone. The chain has TRBV5-1 and TRBJ1-1; perhaps TRBD1 as D (5 bases). The germline V and J ends were trimmed by 2 bases and 4 bases, with 12 bases remaining between them. The germline gives CDR1 SGHRS, CDR2 YFSETQ. CDR3 length: 14 amino acids. The CDR3 loop reads CASSLEAGITEAFF. For the CDR3, the DNA is TGCGCCAGCAGCTTAGAGGCAGGGATCACTGAAGCTTTCTTT. The full variable domain, with the rest looked up from reference TRBV5-1 and TRBJ1-1, is KAGVTQTPRYLIKTRGQQVTLSCSPISGHRSVSWYQQTPGQGLQFLFEYFSETQRNKGNFPGRFSGRQFSNSRSEMNVSTLELGDSALYLCASSLEAGITEAFFGQGTRLTVV.

This chain connects TRBV9 to TRBJ1-3; 9 nucleotides align to TRBD1. The CDR3 contains 16 residues. CDR1 is SGDLS, CDR2 YYNGEE, per germline. V lost 3 bases, J lost 2 bases, and 6 bases stayed unmatched. The CDR3 coding sequence is TGTGCCAGCAGCGCCCCCCGGACAGGGGCTGGAAACACCATATATTTT. It codes for CASSAPRTGAGNTIYF.

CDR3 region: CASSPGLAGNRMYQETQYF. The DNA of the CDR3 is TGTGCCAGCAGCCCGGGGCTAGCGGGCAACCGAATGTACCAAGAGACCCAGTACTTC. The chain links TRBV4-2 to TRBJ2-5; TRBD2 matches 8 bases. V lost 4 bases, J lost 0 bases, and 16 bases stayed unmatched. CDR1 and CDR2 from the germline V gene are LGHNA and YNFKEQ. The CDR3 runs to 19 residues.

V usage is TRBV9 and J usage is TRBJ2-3; no firm D call. From germline, CDR1 is SGDLS and CDR2 YYNGEE. The CDR3 spans 14 residues. Trimming left V 3 bases short and J 0 bases short, with 8 bases between. The CDR3 coding sequence is TGTGCCAGCAGCGCCCGGGCCAGCACAGATACGCAGTATTTT. It specifies CASSARASTDTQYF.

This clone was seen a single time. The chain is built from TRBV18 and TRBJ2-7; 10 nucleotides agree with TRBD1. J gave up 1 base and V 6 bases, and 3 bases lay outside the gene matches. CDR1 and CDR2 (germline): KGHSH, LQKENI. CDR3 length: 14 residues. The CDR3 nucleotides are TGTGCCAGCTCCCGACAGGGGGCTTCCTACGAGCAGTACTTC. Translating it yields CASSRQGASYEQYF. Full variable domain (missing parts from reference TRBV18 and TRBJ2-7): NAGVMQNPRHLVRRRGQEARLRCSPMKGHSHVYWYRQLPEEGLKFMVYLQKENIIDESGMPKERFSAEFPKEGPSILRIQQVVRGDSAAYFCASSRQGASYEQYFGPGTRLTVT.

This chain links TRBV10-3 with TRBJ2-6, with unresolved D. The CDR3 spans 20 residues. Trimming shortened V by 2 bases and J by 0 bases, and 20 bases separated the two germline ends. Germline V lookup: CDR1 ENHRY, CDR2 SYGVKD. Here the CDR3 reads CAISEDPLKPLSSGANVLTF. The CDR3 bases are TGTGCCATCAGTGAGGACCCTCTAAAACCCCTAAGCTCTGGGGCCAACGTCCTGACTTTC.

This clone came up a few times. CDR3 region: CSVVKVTNEQFF. The CDR3 DNA reads TGCAGCGTTGTAAAGGTAACCAATGAGCAGTTCTTC. V usage is TRBV29-1 and J usage is TRBJ2-1; D uncertain. V was pared by 4 bases and J by 6 bases, with 10 bases between. There are 12 residues in the CDR3. Germline loops: CDR1 SQVTM, CDR2 ANQGSEA.

The chain joins TRBV10-1 to TRBJ2-3, with D perhaps TRBD1 (5 bases). Trimming left V 3 bases short and J 2 bases short, with 9 bases between. This CDR3 contains 14 residues. Germline V gene sequence: CDR1 WNHNN, CDR2 SYGVQD (reference sequence). The DNA for the CDR3 is TGCGCCAGCAGTGACAGGGATTCCACAGATACGCAGTATTTT. Translated, it gives CASSDRDSTDTQYF.

This rearrangement joins TRBV19 to TRBJ1-4, with 9 bases aligning to TRBD1. CDR1 is LNHDA, CDR2 SQIVND, per germline (reference sequence). The CDR3 is 17 amino acids. Trimming removed 3 bases from V and 7 bases from J; junction bases left unmatched: 12. The CDR3 region has the DNA TGTGCCAGTAGTATCCTAACAGGGGGCTTTCGTAGTGAAAAACTGTTTTTT. This gives the protein CASSILTGGFRSEKLFF. The variable domain in full, completed from reference TRBV19 and TRBJ1-4, reads DGGITQSPKYLFRKEGQNVTLSCEQNLNHDAMYWYRQDPGQGLRLIYYSQIVNDFQKGDIAEGYSVSREKKESFPLTVTSAQKNPTAFYLCASSILTGGFRSEKLFFGSGTQLSVL.

V is TRBV7-8 and J is TRBJ2-4; no clear D gene. The germline gives CDR1 SGHVS, CDR2 FQNEAQ. CDR3 size: 13 residues. V was pared by 8 bases and J by 0 bases, with 8 bases between. In DNA, the CDR3 is TGTGCCAGCGTACCCCTAGCCAAAAACATTCAGTACTTC. It yields the protein CASVPLAKNIQYF.

This chain connects TRBV5-1 to TRBJ1-6; D gene ambiguous. The CDR3 length is 13 residues. Germline lookup yields CDR1 SGHRS and CDR2 YFSETQ. V shed 5 bases and J shed 6 bases, with 9 bases lying between them. The CDR3 protein is CASRGRPNSPLHF. The CDR3 DNA reads as TGCGCCAGCAGGGGCAGGCCTAATTCACCCCTCCACTTT.